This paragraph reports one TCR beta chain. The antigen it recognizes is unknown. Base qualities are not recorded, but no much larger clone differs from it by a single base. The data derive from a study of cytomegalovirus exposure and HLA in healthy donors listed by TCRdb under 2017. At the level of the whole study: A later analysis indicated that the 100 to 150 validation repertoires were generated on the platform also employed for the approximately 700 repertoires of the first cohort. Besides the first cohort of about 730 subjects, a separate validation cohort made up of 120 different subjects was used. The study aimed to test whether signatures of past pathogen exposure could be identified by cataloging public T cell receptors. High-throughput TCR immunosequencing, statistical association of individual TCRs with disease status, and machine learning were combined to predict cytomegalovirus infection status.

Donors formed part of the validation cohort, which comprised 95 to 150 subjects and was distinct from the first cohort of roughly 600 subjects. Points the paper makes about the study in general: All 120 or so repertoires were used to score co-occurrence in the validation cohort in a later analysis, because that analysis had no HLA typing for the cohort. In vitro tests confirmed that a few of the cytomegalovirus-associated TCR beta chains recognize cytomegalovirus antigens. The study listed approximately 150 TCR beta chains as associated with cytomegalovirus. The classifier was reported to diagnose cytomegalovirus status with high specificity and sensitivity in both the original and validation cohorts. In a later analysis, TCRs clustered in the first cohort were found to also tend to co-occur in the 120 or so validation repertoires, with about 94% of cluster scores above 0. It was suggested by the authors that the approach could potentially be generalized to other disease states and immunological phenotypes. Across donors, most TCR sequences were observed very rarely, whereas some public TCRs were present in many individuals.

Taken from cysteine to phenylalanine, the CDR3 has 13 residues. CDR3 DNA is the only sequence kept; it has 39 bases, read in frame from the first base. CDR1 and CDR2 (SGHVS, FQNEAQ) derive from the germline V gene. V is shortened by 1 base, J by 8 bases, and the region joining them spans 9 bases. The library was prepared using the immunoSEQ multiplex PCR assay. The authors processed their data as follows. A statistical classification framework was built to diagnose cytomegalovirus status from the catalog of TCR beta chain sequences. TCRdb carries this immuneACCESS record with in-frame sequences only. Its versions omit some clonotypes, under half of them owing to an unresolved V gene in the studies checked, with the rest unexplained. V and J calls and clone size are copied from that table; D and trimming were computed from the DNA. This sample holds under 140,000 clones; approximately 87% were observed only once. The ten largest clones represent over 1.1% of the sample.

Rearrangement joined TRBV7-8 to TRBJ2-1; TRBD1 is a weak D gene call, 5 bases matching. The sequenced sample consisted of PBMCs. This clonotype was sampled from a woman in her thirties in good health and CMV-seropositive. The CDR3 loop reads CASSLGGGDEQFF. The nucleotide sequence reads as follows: TGTGCCAGCAGCTTAGGGGGCGGCGATGAGCAGTTCTTC.